This is a list of T cell receptor beta chains from one sample in a study of T cells expressing NK-cell markers. TCRdb re-called the 5' RACE reads and shows each CDR3 protein once, DNA omitted. In all, the sample yields 550,000 or so distinct CDR3 sequences. The sequencing sample was made of blood T cells: a sorted CD56 or NKG2C T cell subset, CD4+ or CD8+ T cells, or bulk PBMC T cells (not recorded which). The receptor source for this set is a man younger than 35 in good health. The CDR3 runs from the conserved cysteine through the conserved F or W.

V	J	CDR3
TRBV24-1	TRBJ2-2	CATSGVGELFF
TRBV24-1	TRBJ2-1	CATSDPRLSSYNEQFF
TRBV14	TRBJ1-2	CASSQRVIYGYTF
TRBV5-4	TRBJ2-7	CASSLQGSNEQYF
TRBV12-3/TRBV12-4	TRBJ2-1	CASSPGTSGSEQFF
TRBV20-1	TRBJ2-3	CSAQPQGFRTDTQYF
TRBV18	TRBJ2-5	CASSPEAWETQYF
TRBV13	TRBJ2-1	CASSSSDNEQFF
TRBV25-1	TRBJ1-1	CASSEYGGLGTEAFF
TRBV7-9	TRBJ2-2	CAGLAANTGELFF
TRBV27	TRBJ1-5	CASGGGRPQHF
TRBV29-1	TRBJ2-1	CSVGGTSVYNEQFF
TRBV7-8	TRBJ1-2	CASSQGGGQDYGYTF
TRBV6-1	TRBJ2-1	CASKGTSGNEQFF
TRBV12-3/TRBV12-4	TRBJ2-6	CASSLRRQGANVLTF
TRBV3-1	TRBJ2-1	CASGGRAGDEQFF
TRBV5-1	TRBJ2-1	CASSWEGWGANNEQFF
TRBV27	TRBJ2-7	CASTSGSHEQYF
TRBV5-1	TRBJ1-6	CASSSGTGNSPLHF
TRBV7-2	TRBJ1-1	CASSLRQGVEAFF
TRBV3-1	TRBJ2-1	CASSAMYNEQFF
TRBV9	TRBJ2-2	CASSVGGDGIGELFF
TRBV11-2	TRBJ2-1	CASRRLGQEPYNEQFF
TRBV27	TRBJ1-2	CATLRADYGYTF
TRBV20-1	TRBJ1-1	CSAKTQGNQAFF
TRBV28	TRBJ2-1	CASSPASGGHNEQFF
TRBV7-9	TRBJ2-5	CASGRGKETQYF
TRBV12-3/TRBV12-4	TRBJ1-1	CASSLAGPTVEAFF
TRBV25-1	TRBJ1-3	CASSESVITGNTIYF
TRBV7-9	TRBJ2-1	CASPGAGGENNNEQFF
TRBV7-9	TRBJ2-7	CASSPQRDREVEQYF
TRBV5-1	TRBJ2-4	CASKSSYGNYDIQYF
TRBV21-1	TRBJ1-3	CASSISGHSGNTIYF
TRBV28	TRBJ2-1	CASIGGVVHEQFF
TRBV7-8	TRBJ2-2	CASSPGGERTGELFF